These 20 T cell receptor beta chains originate from one sample sequenced in a study of OX40 agonist ivuxolimab in advanced cancers. Using immunoSEQ multiplex PCR, the repertoire was profiled, and TCRdb retains in-frame clones only, with some absent. The table has some 50,000 clones, approximately 83% seen once. This specimen was CD4+ or CD8+ T cells sorted from blood, taken in a trial of the OX40 agonist ivuxolimab. The source of these receptors is an adult with an advanced solid tumor such as melanoma, head and neck, liver or kidney cancer.

The chain is built from TRBV29-1 and TRBJ2-1; 9 bases align to TRBD2. This CDR3 is built from 15 residues. The germline CDR1 and CDR2 sequences are SQVTM and ANQGSEA. Trimming cost V 6 bases and J 5 bases; bases outside gene matches: 11. The CDR3 bases are TGCAGCGTACGCGGGAGGGCCAAGGTAAACAATGAGCAGTTCTTC. It encodes CSVRGRAKVNNEQFF.

The chain joins TRBV10-3 to TRBJ2-7; tentatively, D is TRBD1 or TRBD2 (6 bases each). Looked up from germline, CDR1 is ENHRY and CDR2 is SYGVKD. V was clipped by 5 bases and J by 1 base, with 15 bases between them. The CDR3 consists of 15 residues. The CDR3 DNA reads as TGTGCCATCAGTTCGGGGGCAGGGACTTCCTACGAGCAGTACTTC. It codes for CAISSGAGTSYEQYF.

V is TRBV2 and J is TRBJ1-1; D not certain. V shed 6 bases and J shed 4 bases, with 15 bases lying between them. Germline V CDR1 and CDR2: SNHLY, FYNNEI. The CDR3 has 14 residues. CDR3 loop: CASSRSGVGTEAFF. Here the CDR3 DNA reads TGTGCCAGCAGCCGATCAGGAGTCGGCACTGAAGCTTTCTTT. The complete variable domain, with remaining parts taken from reference TRBV2 and TRBJ1-1, reads EPEVTQTPSHQVTQMGQEVILRCVPISNHLYFYWYRQILGQKVEFLVSFYNNEISEKSEIFDDQFSVERPDGSNFTLKIRSTKLEDSAMYFCASSRSGVGTEAFFGQGTRLTVV.

The rearrangement links TRBV5-1 to TRBJ1-6; 7 bases line up with TRBD1. The germline V gene encodes CDR1 SGHRS and CDR2 YFSETQ. The CDR3 length is 15 residues. V shed 0 bases and J 5 bases; nucleotides not matched to a gene: 2. As DNA, the CDR3 is TGCGCCAGCAGCTTGGAGGGGGCGGATAATTCACCCCTCCACTTT. Translation gives CASSLEGADNSPLHF.

V is TRBV5-4 and J is TRBJ1-5; 9 nucleotides line up with TRBD1. The CDR3 is 15 residues long. With 4 bases clipped from V and 6 bases from J, the junction kept 8 bases outside the gene matches. CDR1 and CDR2 from the germline V gene are SGHNT and YYREEE (reference sequence). In DNA, the CDR3 is TGTGCCAGCAGCCGGGGACAGGGTTCGGGTCAGCCCCAGCATTTT. Translation: CASSRGQGSGQPQHF.

CDR3 loop: CAWSPAATRSTDTQYF. In DNA form, the CDR3 reads TGTGCCTGGAGTCCCGCGGCAACTAGAAGCACAGATACGCAGTATTTT. The chain employs TRBV30 and TRBJ2-3; TRBD2 is a possible D gene (5 bases). CDR3 length: 16 amino acids. Germline V gene data show CDR1 as GTSNPN and CDR2 as SVGIG (reference sequence). Deletions cut 2 bases from V and 0 bases from J, with 15 bases between.

This clone was detected only once. The chain employs TRBV5-6 and TRBJ1-5; D is undetermined. The length of the CDR3 is 14 residues. Deletions cut 4 bases from V and 1 base from J, with 9 bases between. The germline V gene encodes CDR1 SGHDT and CDR2 YYEEEE. The CDR3 reads CASSVLGSNQPQHF. CDR3 nucleotide sequence: TGTGCCAGCAGCGTCTTGGGGAGCAATCAGCCCCAGCATTTT.

The J gene is TRBJ2-7, the V gene TRBV27, with D possibly called TRBD1 or TRBD2 (5 bases each). Deletions cut 0 bases from V and 6 bases from J, with 15 bases between. CDR3 length equals 15 residues. CDR1 is MNHEY and CDR2 is SMNVEV in the germline V gene (reference sequence). The CDR3 is CASSLSGTVSIEQYF. The DNA of the CDR3 is TGTGCCAGCAGTTTATCCGGGACGGTGTCTATCGAGCAGTACTTC.

The chain links TRBV7-9 to TRBJ1-1; D call uncertain. The CDR3 totals 14 residues. V was pared by 1 base and J by 4 bases, with 10 bases between. The germline V gene encodes CDR1 SEHNR and CDR2 FQNEAQ (reference sequence). The CDR3 region is CASSLGQGITEAFF. CDR3 nucleotides: TGTGCCAGCAGCTTAGGACAAGGGATCACTGAAGCTTTCTTT.

V is TRBV5-1 and J is TRBJ2-5; TRBD2 matches 8 bases. After removal of 4 bases from V and 3 bases from J, the junction contained 14 bases not matched to a gene. From germline, CDR1 is SGHRS and CDR2 YFSETQ. There are 17 residues in the CDR3. The CDR3 DNA reads as TGCGCCAGCAGCGGTGGAATATTAGCGGGACTAGAAGAGACCCAGTACTTC. As protein: CASSGGILAGLEETQYF.

This clone was seen only a few times. The chain has TRBV7-9 and TRBJ1-4; a possible D gene is TRBD1 (5 bases). CDR3 length: 15 amino acids. Germline assignment: CDR1 SEHNR and CDR2 FQNEAQ (reference sequence). Trimming removed 3 bases from V and 10 bases from J, with 18 bases in between. In DNA, the CDR3 is TGTGCCAGCAGCTTCAACCGGGGCCAAGAAGGAAAACTGTTTTTT. Translating gives CASSFNRGQEGKLFF. The complete variable domain, with remaining parts taken from reference TRBV7-9 and TRBJ1-4, reads DTGVSQNPRHKITKRGQNVTFRCDPISEHNRLYWYRQTLGQGPEFLTYFQNEAQLEKSRLLSDRFSAERPKGSFSTLEIQRTEQGDSAMYLCASSFNRGQEGKLFFGSGTQLSVL.

The chain's CDR3 is CASDRARFNEQFF. DNA for the CDR3: TGTGCCAGCGACAGGGCGAGGTTCAATGAGCAGTTCTTC. J is TRBJ2-1 and V is TRBV6-1; TRBD1 matches 7 bases. J gave up 6 bases and V 8 bases, and 7 bases lay outside the gene matches. Germline loops: CDR1 MNHNS, CDR2 SASEGT. This CDR3 spans 13 amino acids.

This clone was picked up a small number of times. The chain joins TRBV7-3 to TRBJ2-7, with 7 bases identical to TRBD2. Germline CDR1 reads SGHTA; CDR2 reads FQGTGA. The CDR3 runs to 14 residues. V lost 5 bases to trimming and J lost 3 bases; unmatched junction nucleotides: 7. CDR3 sequence (DNA): TGTGCCAGCAGCCAAGGCGGGAGTGGCTACGAGCAGTACTTC. It encodes CASSQGGSGYEQYF.

This clone was counted a single time. The V gene is TRBV6-1, the J gene TRBJ2-1, with TRBD1 as a possible D gene (6 bases). The CDR3 contains 11 residues. Germline V gene data show CDR1 as MNHNS and CDR2 as SASEGT. V was trimmed by 8 bases and J by 10 bases, leaving 12 bases between them. The CDR3 DNA follows: TGTGCCAGCCTACAGGGCGGAGAGCAGTTCTTC. Its translation: CASLQGGEQFF.

The V call is TRBV30, the J call TRBJ2-7, with a weak D call TRBD1 (6 bases). The CDR3 length is 15 residues. Trimming took off 4 bases at V and 3 bases at J, with 19 bases between the two ends. The germline V gene has CDR1 GTSNPN and CDR2 SVGIG (reference sequence). The CDR3 is CAWTKTLAGVYEQYF. In DNA form, the CDR3 reads TGTGCCTGGACCAAAACCCTAGCAGGGGTCTACGAGCAGTACTTC.

This chain joins TRBV6-6 and TRBJ2-7, with a possible D match to TRBD2 (6 bases). V lost 0 bases, J lost 2 bases, and 11 bases lay in between. CDR1 and CDR2 (germline): MNHNY, SVGAGI (reference sequence). The CDR3 length is 15 residues. The CDR3 bases are TGTGCCAGCAGTTACTCGGGGAGGAGTCCCTACGAGCAGTACTTC. Translation: CASSYSGRSPYEQYF.

This rearrangement joins TRBV2 to TRBJ1-1; D perhaps matches TRBD1 (6 bases). Trimming shortened V by 7 bases and J by 2 bases, and 23 bases separated the two germline ends. CDR3 size: 17 residues. Germline loops: CDR1 SNHLY, CDR2 FYNNEI. CDR3: CASTPVRGANVNTEAFF. CDR3 sequence (DNA): TGTGCCAGCACCCCCGTGCGGGGGGCAAACGTAAACACTGAAGCTTTCTTT.

The V call is TRBV11-2, the J call TRBJ2-5, with D possibly matching TRBD2 (5 bases). The germline gives CDR1 SGHAT, CDR2 FQNNGV. The CDR3 length is 13 residues. Deletions cut 6 bases from V and 5 bases from J, with 13 bases between. In nucleotides, the CDR3 is TGTGCCAGCAGATCCCTAGCACGGGAGACCCAGTACTTC. Translation: CASRSLARETQYF.

The chain carries TRBV30 and TRBJ1-1, with 11 bases fitting TRBD1. The CDR3 length is 16 residues. Germline V lookup: CDR1 GTSNPN, CDR2 SVGIG (reference sequence). The V gene end was trimmed by 4 bases and the J gene end by 6 bases; junction bases not matched to a gene: 13. The CDR3 DNA follows: TGTGCCTGGACGCTATTATCCGGGACAGGGGGGGCTGAAGCTTTCTTT. Translating it yields CAWTLLSGTGGAEAFF.

V gene TRBV7-9 combines with J gene TRBJ1-2; D unresolved. The CDR3 sequence is 14 residues long. CDR1 is SEHNR, CDR2 FQNEAQ, per germline (reference sequence). Trimming took off 5 bases at V and 10 bases at J, with 20 bases between the two ends. The CDR3 sequence: CASSLVGPGNFYTF. The CDR3 DNA follows: TGTGCCAGCAGCCTCGTCGGACCAGGAAACTTCTACACCTTC.